The subject of this entry is one TCR beta chain. This receptor's antigen is unknown. No per-base quality is available; no much larger clone lies one base away. Trimming removed 4 bases from V and 0 bases from J, leaving 13 bases between the germline ends. From its cysteine to its phenylalanine, the CDR3 spans 15 amino acids. Of all the DNA, just the CDR3 is kept, 45 bases in frame from base 1. The germline V gene (reference sequence) gives CDR1 as GTSNPN and CDR2 as SVGIG. The data were obtained in a study of blood T cell repertoires in COVID-19 (dated by TCRdb to between 2020 and 2021). Regarding the complete study: Samples from collaborators originated in the United States, Italy and Spain and spanned both the acute and convalescent phases of COVID-19. Deeply sampled blood TCRbeta repertoires from subjects exposed to, actively infected with, or recovered from COVID-19 were included in the dataset. HLA class I and class II types, where available, came from metadata supplied by the sample provider rather than from assay-based typing. The material from the prospective study consisted of cDNA or gDNA derived from T cells, B-cell-depleted T cells, or PBMCs. Samples were obtained from the ongoing ImmuneRACE study (first 160 participants) and from 1,200 or so subjects provided by 6 global collaborators. A freely available public database, intended as a resource for researchers studying the immune response to SARS-CoV-2, is where the repertoires were released. The sample metadata nearly always contained a de-identified subject ID, COVID-19 status, age in years and sex. Paper-wide results and their limitations: The quantity of clinical and demographic metadata differed by source and by participant and was supplied without curation.

TCRbeta CDR3 regions were amplified from genomic DNA using the immunoSEQ Assay, a bias-controlled multiplex PCR. As for how the authors treated the data: Within the assay, amplification of reference gene primers was used to estimate how many nucleated cells each sample contained. To quantify the absolute abundance of each unique TCRbeta CDR3 rearrangement, sequence reads were collapsed and filtered. For each sample, productive Simpson clonality was calculated by taking the square root of Simpson's diversity index across productive rearrangements. TCRdb's version of the immuneACCESS table is confined to in-frame rearrangements and falls short of the full clone set. An unresolved V gene accounts for under half of the shortfall where checked; the remainder is of unknown origin. D and trimming were read from the DNA, whereas the V and J calls and clone size are those reported in that table. The sample records around 230,000 clones, 80% to 90% of which are singletons. Roughly 8.7% of the sample is in the top ten clones.

Participants in the prospective study were enrolled through a virtual design, were aged roughly 18 to 90 years, and lived in under 25 United States geographic areas. In the prospective study, cohorts were assigned on the basis of participant-reported clinical history obtained from a screening survey and a study questionnaire. Recovered participants in ImmuneRACE Cohort 3 were defined as having two consecutive negative NP/OP PCR tests, clearance from a healthcare professional, or resolution of symptoms. In the prospective study, whole blood, serum and a nasopharyngeal or oropharyngeal swab were collected from each participant by mobile phlebotomists. Participants in the prospective study had the option to provide additional blood draws and questionnaires over an approximately 2-month period. Before DNA extraction, blood samples from the prospective study were shipped at room temperature or frozen.

Material for sequencing was PBMCs or T cells enriched from blood (not recorded which). The sequence joins TRBV30 to TRBJ1-3, with an unclear D gene assignment. The TCR sequence derives from a man aged 40-50 years who had recovered from COVID-19. The CDR3 amino acid sequence is: CAWIPLGSSGNTIYF. The sequenced DNA: TGTGCCTGGATCCCCCTCGGGAGCTCTGGAAACACCATATATTTT.